This T cell receptor beta chain was sequenced during a study of Tregs in tolerant kidney transplant recipients. This table comes from immunoSEQ multiplex PCR, and its TCRdb copy is limited to in-frame clones, with some not included. In the table there are 81,000 or so clones, roughly 90% of which are singletons. General study findings and limits: Validation in larger populations is needed because few patients were studied. In tolerant patients, donor-specific Tregs outgrew total Tregs, suggesting antigen-driven expansion.

This clone was seen a single time. Antigen: not known. Recipients received nonmyeloablative bone marrow transplants from related graft donors, with transient mixed chimerism. The input for sequencing was CD4+ T cells from blood (PBMCs), taken 24 months after the transplant. The source of this sequence is a human patient who received a combined kidney and bone marrow transplant. Some of these T cells may belong to the graft donor.

The CDR3 loop is CASNPSGKRDQGELFF. In DNA form, the CDR3 reads TGCGCCAGCAACCCATCCGGGAAAAGGGATCAAGGGGAGCTGTTTTTT. The chain links TRBV5-1 to TRBJ2-2, with D tentatively TRBD2 (5 bases). V was trimmed by 6 bases and J by 8 bases, leaving 23 bases between them. Germline values: CDR1 SGHRS, CDR2 YFSETQ. The CDR3 loop spans 16 amino acids. The whole variable domain, remainder taken from reference TRBV5-1 and TRBJ2-2, is KAGVTQTPRYLIKTRGQQVTLSCSPISGHRSVSWYQQTPGQGLQFLFEYFSETQRNKGNFPGRFSGRQFSNSRSEMNVSTLELGDSALYLCASNPSGKRDQGELFFGEGSRLTVL.